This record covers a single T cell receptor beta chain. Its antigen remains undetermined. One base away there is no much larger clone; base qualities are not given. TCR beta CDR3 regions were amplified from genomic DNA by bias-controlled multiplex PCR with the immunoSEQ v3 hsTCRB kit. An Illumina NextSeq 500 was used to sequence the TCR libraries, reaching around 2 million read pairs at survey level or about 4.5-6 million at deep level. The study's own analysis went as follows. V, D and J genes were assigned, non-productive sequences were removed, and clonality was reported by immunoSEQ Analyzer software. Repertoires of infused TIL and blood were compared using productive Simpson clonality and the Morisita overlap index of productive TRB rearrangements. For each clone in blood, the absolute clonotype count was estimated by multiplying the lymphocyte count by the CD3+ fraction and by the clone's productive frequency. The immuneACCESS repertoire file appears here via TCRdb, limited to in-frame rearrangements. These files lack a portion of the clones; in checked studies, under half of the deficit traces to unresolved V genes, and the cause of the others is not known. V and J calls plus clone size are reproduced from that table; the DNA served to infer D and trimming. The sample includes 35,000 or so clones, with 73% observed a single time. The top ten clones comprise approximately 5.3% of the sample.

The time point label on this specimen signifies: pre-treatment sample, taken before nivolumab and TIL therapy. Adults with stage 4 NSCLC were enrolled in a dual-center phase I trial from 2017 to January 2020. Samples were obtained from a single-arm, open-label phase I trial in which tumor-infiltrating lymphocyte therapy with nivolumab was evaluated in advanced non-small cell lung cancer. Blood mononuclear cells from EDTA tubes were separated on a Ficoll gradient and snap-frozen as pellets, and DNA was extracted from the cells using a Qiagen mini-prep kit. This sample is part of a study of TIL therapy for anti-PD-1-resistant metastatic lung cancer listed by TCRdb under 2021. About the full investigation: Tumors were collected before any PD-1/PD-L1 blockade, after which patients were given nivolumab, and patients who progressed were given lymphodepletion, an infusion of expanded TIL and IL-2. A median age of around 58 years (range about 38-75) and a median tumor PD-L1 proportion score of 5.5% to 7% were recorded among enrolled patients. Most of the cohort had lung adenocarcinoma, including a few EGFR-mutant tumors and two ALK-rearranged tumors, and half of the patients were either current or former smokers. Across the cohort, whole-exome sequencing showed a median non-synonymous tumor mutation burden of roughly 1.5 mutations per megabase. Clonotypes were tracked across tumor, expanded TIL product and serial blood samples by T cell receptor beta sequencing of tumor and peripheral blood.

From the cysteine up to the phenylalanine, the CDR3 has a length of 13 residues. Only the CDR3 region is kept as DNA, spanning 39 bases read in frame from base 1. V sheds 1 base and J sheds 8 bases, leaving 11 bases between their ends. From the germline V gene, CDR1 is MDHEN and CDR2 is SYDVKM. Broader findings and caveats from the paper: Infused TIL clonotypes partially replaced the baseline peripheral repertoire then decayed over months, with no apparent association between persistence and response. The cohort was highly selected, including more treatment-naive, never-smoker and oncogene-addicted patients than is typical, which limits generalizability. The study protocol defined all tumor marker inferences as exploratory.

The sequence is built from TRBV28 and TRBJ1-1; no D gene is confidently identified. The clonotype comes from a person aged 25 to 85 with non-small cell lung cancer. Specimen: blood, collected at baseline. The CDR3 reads CASSLFGLSEAFF. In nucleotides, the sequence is TGTGCCAGCAGTTTATTCGGGCTTTCGGAAGCTTTCTTT.